This TCR beta chain was profiled in a study of T cells in localized non-small cell lung cancer. Study findings and constraints: A median roughly 50 of the top 100 tumor clones appeared in adjacent lung. A single tumor region was sequenced, leaving heterogeneity possible. Uninvolved adjacent lung, not tumor, had the highest T cell clonality.

The CDR3 spans 17 residues. The germline CDR1 and CDR2 sequences are LNHDA and SQIVND (reference sequence). The V gene end was trimmed by 7 bases and the J gene end by 0 bases; junction bases not matched to a gene: 9. Profiling relied on immunoSEQ multiplex PCR, and the TCRdb table lists in-frame clones only, not all of them. Of 40,000 to 50,000 clones in the sample, roughly 90% are singletons; the top ten hold about 2.6%. A word on this clone: Its specificity is not known.

The sequencing used peripheral blood, collected before any cancer treatment. The chain recombines TRBV19 with TRBJ2-6; 7 positions match TRBD2. The sequence came from a female donor older than 55 with stage I squamous cell lung carcinoma. The CDR3 reads CASTGGRGISGANVLTF. As DNA, the CDR3 is TGTGCCAGTACGGGGGGTAGGGGCATCTCTGGGGCCAACGTCCTGACTTTC. Using reference TRBV19 and TRBJ2-6 for the parts outside the CDR3, the full variable domain is DGGITQSPKYLFRKEGQNVTLSCEQNLNHDAMYWYRQDPGQGLRLIYYSQIVNDFQKGDIAEGYSVSREKKESFPLTVTSAQKNPTAFYLCASTGGRGISGANVLTFGAGSRLTVL.